The present T cell receptor beta chain was sequenced within a study of cytomegalovirus exposure and HLA in healthy donors. Study information: The 500 to 750 first-cohort repertoires and the roughly 120 validation repertoires shared the same platform, a later analysis reported. The study's findings and limits: Listed as cytomegalovirus-associated were more than 150 TCR beta chains.

A remark on this clone: As yet, its antigen is unknown.

Using immunoSEQ multiplex PCR, the repertoire was profiled, and TCRdb retains in-frame clones only, with some absent. The data show some 130,000 clones, with approximately 89% seen just once and 0.95% to 1.5% held by the top ten. V shed 5 bases, J shed 4 bases, and the junction held 14 bases outside the gene matches. Germline assignment: CDR1 MNHEY and CDR2 SMNVEV (reference sequence). The CDR3 runs 18 residues. The clonotype was recovered from a woman under 30 in good health and CMV-seronegative. The sample comprised PBMCs. J is TRBJ2-5 and V is TRBV27, with 12 bases matching TRBD2. CDR3 region: CASSPGPSSGGVGETQYF. The DNA of the CDR3 is TGTGCCAGCAGTCCAGGCCCATCTAGCGGGGGGGTAGGAGAGACCCAGTACTTC.